The 19 T cell receptor beta chains given below trace back to one sample, sequenced in a study of T cells expressing NK-cell markers. TCRdb reprocessed the 5' RACE reads and stores each CDR3 protein as one record, lacking DNA. The sample totals 150,000 to 170,000 distinct CDR3 sequences. Sequenced sample: blood T cells: a sorted CD56 or NKG2C T cell subset, CD4+ or CD8+ T cells, or bulk PBMC T cells (not recorded which). The receptors derive from a woman in her forties or fifties in good health.

This chain uses TRBV27 with TRBJ2-7; the TCRdb D gene call, TRBD2, has no DNA to confirm it. Germline assignment: CDR1 MNHEY and CDR2 SMNVEV (reference sequence). This CDR3 spans 14 amino acids. This CDR3 is CASSSIAGADEQYF.

The rearrangement joins TRBV4-1 to TRBJ1-4; TCRdb indicates TRBD1, and absent DNA this call remains unverified. Germline CDR1 reads MGHRA; CDR2 reads YSYEKL. This CDR3 contains 20 residues. This CDR3 reads CASSQLAGQGGGATNEKLFF.

The chain joins TRBV27 to TRBJ2-5; the D call of TRBD1 rests on TCRdb alone, since no DNA is present to check it. CDR3 size: 13 residues. Germline V lookup: CDR1 MNHEY, CDR2 SMNVEV (reference sequence). CDR3 protein: CASSPWGGETQYF.

The chain couples TRBV20-1 to TRBJ2-3; TCRdb indicates TRBD1, and absent DNA this call remains unverified. Germline values: CDR1 DFQATT, CDR2 SNEGSKA (reference sequence). The CDR3 covers 19 residues. The CDR3 protein is CSARVSMGQDPTPTDTQYF.

V is TRBV11-3 and J is TRBJ2-3; TCRdb names TRBD2, which stays unverified in the absence of DNA. The germline V gene has CDR1 SGHNT and CDR2 YENEEA. This CDR3 spans 15 amino acids. Here the CDR3 reads CASRETSGDVDTQYF.

The chain carries TRBV6-5 and TRBJ2-3; checking the TCRdb D call of TRBD2 is not possible without DNA. The CDR3 extends over 17 amino acids. CDR1 and CDR2 from the germline V gene are MNHEY and SVGAGI. The CDR3 reads CATRAQRGDYLTDTQYF.

The chain has TRBV7-8 and TRBJ2-5; TCRdb reports TRBD2, a call that lacks DNA to check it against. The CDR3 spans 15 residues. Germline lookup yields CDR1 SGHVS and CDR2 FQNEAQ. CDR3 amino acids: CASSLTASGEETQYF. Drawing the rest from reference TRBV7-8 and TRBJ2-5, the complete variable domain is GAGVSQSPRYKVAKRGQDVALRCDPISGHVSLFWYQQALGQGPEFLTYFQNEAQLDKSGLPSDRFFAERPEGSVSTLKIQRTQQEDSAVYLCASSLTASGEETQYFGPGTRLLVL.

The chain employs TRBV3-1 and TRBJ2-1. The CDR3 length is 15 residues. Looked up from germline, CDR1 is LGHDT and CDR2 is YNNKEL (reference sequence). The CDR3 here is CASSQGEGPNNEQFF.

This chain joins TRBV24-1 and TRBJ2-2; TCRdb returns TRBD1, unconfirmable since there is no DNA. The CDR3 sequence is 15 residues long. From germline, CDR1 is KGHDR and CDR2 SFDVKD. The CDR3 here is CATSVGTKNTGELFF.

The chain recombines TRBV20-1 with TRBJ1-1; with no DNA, the TCRdb D assignment of TRBD1 cannot be verified. This CDR3 contains 19 residues. CDR1 DFQATT and CDR2 SNEGSKA come from the germline V gene (reference sequence). CDR3 in amino acids: CSARDTLATGELSNTEAFF.

This sequence joins TRBV6-2 or TRBV6-3 and TRBJ2-1; TCRdb picks TRBD1, but there is no DNA to check that call. The CDR3 consists of 13 residues. Germline V lookup: CDR1 MNHEY, CDR2 SVGEGT. The CDR3 sequence is CASRPTGDDEQFF.

CDR3 sequence reads: CASSPGLGTEAFF. V gene TRBV4-1 combines with J gene TRBJ1-1. CDR1 and CDR2 (germline): MGHRA, YSYEKL. The CDR3 contains 13 residues.

The rearrangement joins TRBV20-1 to TRBJ2-1; TCRdb indicates TRBD2, and absent DNA this call remains unverified. Germline lookup yields CDR1 DFQATT and CDR2 SNEGSKA (reference sequence). The CDR3 is 16 amino acids. The CDR3 loop is CSARTMEGADYNEQFF.

The chain joins TRBV29-1 to TRBJ1-2; absent DNA, TCRdb's TRBD1 call cannot be checked. The germline CDR1 and CDR2 sequences are SQVTM and ANQGSEA. The CDR3 is 14 amino acids. CDR3: CSVPQGLVNYGYTF.

The J gene is TRBJ2-1, the V gene TRBV19; TCRdb picks TRBD2, but there is no DNA to check that call. This CDR3 is built from 13 residues. Germline-derived CDR1 and CDR2 are LNHDA and SQIVND (reference sequence). This CDR3 is CASASGSINEQFF.

The rearrangement uses TRBV18 and TRBJ2-4; TCRdb's assignment of TRBD1 cannot be checked, as there is no DNA. CDR1 and CDR2 (germline): KGHSH, LQKENI. This CDR3 comprises 16 residues. The CDR3 here is CASSPAQSSAKNIQYF.

The chain employs TRBV25-1 and TRBJ1-1. This CDR3 has 15 residues. Germline V CDR1 and CDR2: MGHDK, SYGVNS. The CDR3 protein is CASSGLWVTNTEAFF. Supplemented by reference TRBV25-1 and TRBJ1-1, the full variable domain reads EADIYQTPRYLVIGTGKKITLECSQTMGHDKMYWYQQDPGMELHLIHYSYGVNSTEKGDLSSESTVSRIRTEHFPLTLESARPSHTSQYLCASSGLWVTNTEAFFGQGTRLTVV.

The chain recombines TRBV12-3 or TRBV12-4 with TRBJ2-2; checking the TCRdb D call of TRBD2 is not possible without DNA. This CDR3 is 15 amino acids long. The chain's CDR3 is CASNRLAVNTGELFF.

This rearrangement joins TRBV29-1 to TRBJ1-2; TCRdb returns TRBD1, unconfirmable since there is no DNA. CDR3 length: 11 amino acids. Germline assignment: CDR1 SQVTM and CDR2 ANQGSEA. CDR3 in amino acids: CSAGGVDGYTF.